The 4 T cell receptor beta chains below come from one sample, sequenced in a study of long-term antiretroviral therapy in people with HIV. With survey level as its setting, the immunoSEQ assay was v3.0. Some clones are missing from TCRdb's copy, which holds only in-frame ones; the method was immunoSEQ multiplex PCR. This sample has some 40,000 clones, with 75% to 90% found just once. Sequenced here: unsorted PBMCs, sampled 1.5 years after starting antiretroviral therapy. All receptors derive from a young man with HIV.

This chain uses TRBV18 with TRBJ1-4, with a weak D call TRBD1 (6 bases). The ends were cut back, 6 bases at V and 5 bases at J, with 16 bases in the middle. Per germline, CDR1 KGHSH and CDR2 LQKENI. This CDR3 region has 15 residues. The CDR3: CASSLRRTENEKLFF. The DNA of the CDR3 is TGTGCCAGCTCTCTCCGTAGGACAGAGAATGAAAAACTGTTTTTT.

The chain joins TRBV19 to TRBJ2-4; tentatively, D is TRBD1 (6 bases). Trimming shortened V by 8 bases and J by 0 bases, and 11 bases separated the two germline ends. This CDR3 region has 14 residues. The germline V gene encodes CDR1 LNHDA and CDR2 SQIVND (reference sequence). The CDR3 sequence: CASRDRLAKNIQYF. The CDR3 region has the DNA TGTGCCAGTCGAGACAGGCTAGCCAAAAACATTCAGTACTTC.

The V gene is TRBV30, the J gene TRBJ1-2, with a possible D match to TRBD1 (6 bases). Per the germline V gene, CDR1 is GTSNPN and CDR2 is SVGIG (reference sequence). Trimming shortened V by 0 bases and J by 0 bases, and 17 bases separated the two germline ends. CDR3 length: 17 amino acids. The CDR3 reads CAWSVLIGQHANYGYTF. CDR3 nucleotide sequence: TGTGCCTGGAGTGTACTGATCGGACAGCACGCTAACTATGGCTACACCTTC.

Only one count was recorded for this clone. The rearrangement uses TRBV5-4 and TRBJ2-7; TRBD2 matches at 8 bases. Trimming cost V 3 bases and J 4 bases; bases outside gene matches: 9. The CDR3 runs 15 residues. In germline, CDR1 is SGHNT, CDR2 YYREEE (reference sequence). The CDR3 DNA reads TGTGCCAGCAGCTCCATAAAAGCGGGGGCTTACGAGCAGTACTTC. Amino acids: CASSSIKAGAYEQYF.